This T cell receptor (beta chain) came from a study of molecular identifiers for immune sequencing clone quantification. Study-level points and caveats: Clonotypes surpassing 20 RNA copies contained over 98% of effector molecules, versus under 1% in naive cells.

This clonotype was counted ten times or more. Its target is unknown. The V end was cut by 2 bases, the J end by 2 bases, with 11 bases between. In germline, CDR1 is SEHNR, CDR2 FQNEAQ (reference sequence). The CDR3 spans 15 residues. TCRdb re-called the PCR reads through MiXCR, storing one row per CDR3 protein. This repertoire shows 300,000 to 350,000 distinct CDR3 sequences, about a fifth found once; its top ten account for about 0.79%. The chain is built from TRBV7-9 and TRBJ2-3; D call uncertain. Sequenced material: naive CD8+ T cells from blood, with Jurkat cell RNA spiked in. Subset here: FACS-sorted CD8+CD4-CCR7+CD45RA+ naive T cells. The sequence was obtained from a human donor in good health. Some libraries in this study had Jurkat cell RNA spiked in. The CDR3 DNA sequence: TGTGCCAGCAGCTTAAGTGGGTCACACACAGATACGCAGTATTTT. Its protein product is CASSLSGSHTDTQYF.